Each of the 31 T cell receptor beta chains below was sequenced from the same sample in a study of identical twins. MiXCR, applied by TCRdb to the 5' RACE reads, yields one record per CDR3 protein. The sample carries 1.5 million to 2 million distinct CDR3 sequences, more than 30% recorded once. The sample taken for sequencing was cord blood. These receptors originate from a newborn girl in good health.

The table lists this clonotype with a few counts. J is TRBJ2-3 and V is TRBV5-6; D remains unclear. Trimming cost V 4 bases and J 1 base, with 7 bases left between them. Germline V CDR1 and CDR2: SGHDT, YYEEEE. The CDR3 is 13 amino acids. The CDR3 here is CASSHDRTDTQYF. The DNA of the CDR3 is TGTGCCAGCAGCCATGACCGCACAGATACGCAGTATTTT.

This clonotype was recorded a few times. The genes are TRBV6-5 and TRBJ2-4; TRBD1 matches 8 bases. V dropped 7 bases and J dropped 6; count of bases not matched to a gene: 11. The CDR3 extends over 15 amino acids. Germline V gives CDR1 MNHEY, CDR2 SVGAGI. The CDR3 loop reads CASKKAQGAVNIQYF. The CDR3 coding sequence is TGTGCCAGCAAAAAGGCTCAGGGGGCCGTAAACATTCAGTACTTC.

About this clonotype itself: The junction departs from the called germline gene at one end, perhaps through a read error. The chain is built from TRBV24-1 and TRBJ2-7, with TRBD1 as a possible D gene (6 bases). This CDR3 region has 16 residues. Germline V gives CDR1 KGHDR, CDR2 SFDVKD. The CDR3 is CATSDFGRGLSYVQYF. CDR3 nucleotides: TGTGCCACCAGTGATTTCGGCAGGGGTCTCTCCTACGTGCAGTACTTC.

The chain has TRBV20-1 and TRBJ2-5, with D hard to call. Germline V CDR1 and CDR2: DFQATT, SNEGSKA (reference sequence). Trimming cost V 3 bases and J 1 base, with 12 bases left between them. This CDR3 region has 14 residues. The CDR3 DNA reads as TGCAGTGCTAGCGGCCACTCGATCCAAGAGACCCAGTACTTC. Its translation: CSASGHSIQETQYF.

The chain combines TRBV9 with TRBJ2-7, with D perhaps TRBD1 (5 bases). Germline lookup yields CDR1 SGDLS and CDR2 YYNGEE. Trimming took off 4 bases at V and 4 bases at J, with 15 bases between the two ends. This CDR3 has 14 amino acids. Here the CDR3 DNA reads TGTGCCAGCAGCCCCCAAGGGGAAAGGTACGAGCAGTACTTC. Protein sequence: CASSPQGERYEQYF.

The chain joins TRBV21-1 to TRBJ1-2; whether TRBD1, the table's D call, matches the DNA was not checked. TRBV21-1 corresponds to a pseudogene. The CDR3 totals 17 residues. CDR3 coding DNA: TGTGCCAGCAGCGAAATGGGACGGAACTCCAGGGACTATGGCTACACCTTC. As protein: CASSEMGRNSRDYGYTF.

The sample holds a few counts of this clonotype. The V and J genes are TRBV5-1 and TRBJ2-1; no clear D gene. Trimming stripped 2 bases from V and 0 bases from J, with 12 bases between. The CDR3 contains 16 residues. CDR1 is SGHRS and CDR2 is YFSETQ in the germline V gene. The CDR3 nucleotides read TGCGCCAGCAGCTTACGCCTGTGGGTCTCCTACAATGAGCAGTTCTTC. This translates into CASSLRLWVSYNEQFF.

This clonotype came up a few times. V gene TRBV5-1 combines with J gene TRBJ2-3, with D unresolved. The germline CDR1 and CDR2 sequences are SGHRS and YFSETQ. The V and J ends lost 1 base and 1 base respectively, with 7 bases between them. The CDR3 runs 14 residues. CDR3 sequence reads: CASSLYGRTDTQYF. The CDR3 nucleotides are TGCGCCAGCAGCTTGTACGGCCGCACAGATACGCAGTATTTT.

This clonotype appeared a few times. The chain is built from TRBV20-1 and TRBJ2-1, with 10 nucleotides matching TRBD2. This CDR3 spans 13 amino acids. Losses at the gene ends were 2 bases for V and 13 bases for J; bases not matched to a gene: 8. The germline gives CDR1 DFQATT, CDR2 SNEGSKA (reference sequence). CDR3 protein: CSARLPLAGAQFF. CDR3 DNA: TGCAGTGCTAGACTGCCCCTAGCGGGGGCACAGTTCTTC.

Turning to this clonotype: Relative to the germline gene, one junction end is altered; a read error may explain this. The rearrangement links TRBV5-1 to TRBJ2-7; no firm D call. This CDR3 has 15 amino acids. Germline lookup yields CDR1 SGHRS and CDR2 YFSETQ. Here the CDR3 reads CASSLEEVGPYDQYF. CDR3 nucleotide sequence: TGCGCCAGCAGCTTGGAAGAGGTCGGCCCCTACGATCAGTACTTC.

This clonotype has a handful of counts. DNA for the CDR3: TGTGCCAGCAGCCCGAATCAGGGGGCAGATACGCAGTATTTT. Translated, it gives CASSPNQGADTQYF. The V and J genes are TRBV7-9 and TRBJ2-3; 7 nucleotides match TRBD1. Germline-derived CDR1 and CDR2 are SEHNR and FQNEAQ (reference sequence). The CDR3 extends over 14 amino acids. Losses at the gene ends were 5 bases for V and 4 bases for J; bases not matched to a gene: 6.

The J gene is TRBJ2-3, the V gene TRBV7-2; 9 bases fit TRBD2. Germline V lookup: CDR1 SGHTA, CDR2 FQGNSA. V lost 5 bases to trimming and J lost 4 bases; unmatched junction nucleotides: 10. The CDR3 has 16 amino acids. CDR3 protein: CASSPFVRGGPDTQYF. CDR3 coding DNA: TGTGCCAGCAGCCCCTTTGTGCGGGGGGGCCCAGATACGCAGTATTTT.

CDR3 region: CSASKGGGSDTQYF. CDR3 DNA: TGCAGTGCTAGTAAGGGCGGGGGCTCAGATACGCAGTATTTT. This chain connects TRBV20-1 to TRBJ2-3, with D tentatively TRBD2 (7 bases). Germline V lookup: CDR1 DFQATT, CDR2 SNEGSKA (reference sequence). The CDR3 has 14 residues. V was trimmed by 3 bases and J by 4 bases, leaving 14 bases between them.

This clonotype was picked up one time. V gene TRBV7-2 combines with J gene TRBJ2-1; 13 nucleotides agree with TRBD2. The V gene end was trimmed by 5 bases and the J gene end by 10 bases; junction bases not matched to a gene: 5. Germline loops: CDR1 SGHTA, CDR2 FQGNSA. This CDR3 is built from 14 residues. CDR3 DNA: TGTGCCAGCAGCGCTCGACTAGCGGGAGGAGAGCAGTTCTTC. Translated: CASSARLAGGEQFF.

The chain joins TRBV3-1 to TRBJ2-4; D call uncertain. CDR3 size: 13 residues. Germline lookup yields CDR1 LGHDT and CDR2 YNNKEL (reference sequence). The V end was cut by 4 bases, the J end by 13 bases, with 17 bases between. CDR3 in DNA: TGTGCCAGCAGCCTTCTTGGGATCTACGGGCAGTACTTC. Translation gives CASSLLGIYGQYF.

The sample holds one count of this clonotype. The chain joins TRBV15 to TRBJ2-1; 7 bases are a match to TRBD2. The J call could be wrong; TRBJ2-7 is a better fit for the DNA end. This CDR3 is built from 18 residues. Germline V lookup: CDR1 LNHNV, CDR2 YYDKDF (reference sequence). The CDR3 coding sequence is TGTGCCACCAGAGAAACTAGCGAATCACCGAGCTCCTACAATGAGCAGTACTTC. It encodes CATRETSESPSSYNEQYF.

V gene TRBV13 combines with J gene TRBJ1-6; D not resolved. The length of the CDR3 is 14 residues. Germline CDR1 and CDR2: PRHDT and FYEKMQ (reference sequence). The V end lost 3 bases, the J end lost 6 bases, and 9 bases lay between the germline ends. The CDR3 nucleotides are TGTGCCAGCAGCTTCAGGCAGGTTAATTCACCCCTCCACTTT. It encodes CASSFRQVNSPLHF.

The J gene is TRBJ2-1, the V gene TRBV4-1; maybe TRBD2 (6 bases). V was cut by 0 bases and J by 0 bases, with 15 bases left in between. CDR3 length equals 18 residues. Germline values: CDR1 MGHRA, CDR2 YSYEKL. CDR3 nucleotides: TGCGCCAGCAGCCAAGAAGGGACGGGGGTAAGCTCCTACAATGAGCAGTTCTTC. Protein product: CASSQEGTGVSSYNEQFF.

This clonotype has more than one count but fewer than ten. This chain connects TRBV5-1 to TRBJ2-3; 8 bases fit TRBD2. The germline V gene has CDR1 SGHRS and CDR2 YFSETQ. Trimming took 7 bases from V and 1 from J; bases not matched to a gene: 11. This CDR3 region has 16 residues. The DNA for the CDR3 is TGCGCCAGCTGCCCCGGGAGGGTAGTTGGCACAGATACGCAGTATTTT. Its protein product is CASCPGRVVGTDTQYF. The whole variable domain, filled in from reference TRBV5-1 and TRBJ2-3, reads KAGVTQTPRYLIKTRGQQVTLSCSPISGHRSVSWYQQTPGQGLQFLFEYFSETQRNKGNFPGRFSGRQFSNSRSEMNVSTLELGDSALYLCASCPGRVVGTDTQYFGPGTRLTVL.

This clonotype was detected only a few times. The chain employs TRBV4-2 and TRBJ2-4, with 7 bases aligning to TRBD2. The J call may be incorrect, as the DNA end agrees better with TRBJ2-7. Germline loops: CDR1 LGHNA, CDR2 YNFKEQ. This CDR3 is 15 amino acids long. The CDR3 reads CASSQVGGSAYEQYF. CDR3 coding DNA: TGTGCCAGCAGCCAAGTCGGGGGGTCCGCCTACGAGCAGTACTTC.

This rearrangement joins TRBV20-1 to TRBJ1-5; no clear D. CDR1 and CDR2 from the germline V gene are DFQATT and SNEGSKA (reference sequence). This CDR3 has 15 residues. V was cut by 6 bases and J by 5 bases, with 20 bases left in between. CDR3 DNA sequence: TGCAGTGCCCCCCCGGCGGGTCCAAAATATCAGCCCCAGCATTTT. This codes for CSAPPAGPKYQPQHF.

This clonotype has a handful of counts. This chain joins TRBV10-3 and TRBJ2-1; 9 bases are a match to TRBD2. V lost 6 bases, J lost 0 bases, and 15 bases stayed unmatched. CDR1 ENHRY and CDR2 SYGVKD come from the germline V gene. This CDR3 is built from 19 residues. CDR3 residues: CAIRAGLLAGLSSYNEQFF. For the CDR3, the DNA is TGTGCCATCAGGGCCGGACTACTAGCGGGCTTAAGCTCCTACAATGAGCAGTTCTTC.

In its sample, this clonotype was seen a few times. The CDR3 nucleotides read TGCGCCAGCAGCCACCGGGGACCCAATGAAAAACTGTTTTTT. Protein: CASSHRGPNEKLFF. This chain links TRBV4-1 with TRBJ1-4; weak D call: TRBD1 (5 bases). The ends were cut back, 3 bases at V and 5 bases at J, with 10 bases in the middle. The CDR3 covers 14 residues. Germline CDR1 reads MGHRA; CDR2 reads YSYEKL.

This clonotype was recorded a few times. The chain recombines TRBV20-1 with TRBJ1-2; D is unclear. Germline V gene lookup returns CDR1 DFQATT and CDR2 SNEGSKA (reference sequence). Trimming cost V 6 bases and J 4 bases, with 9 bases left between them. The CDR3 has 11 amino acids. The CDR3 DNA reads TGCAGTGCCAGACCTCTCTATGGCTACACCTTC. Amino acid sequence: CSARPLYGYTF.

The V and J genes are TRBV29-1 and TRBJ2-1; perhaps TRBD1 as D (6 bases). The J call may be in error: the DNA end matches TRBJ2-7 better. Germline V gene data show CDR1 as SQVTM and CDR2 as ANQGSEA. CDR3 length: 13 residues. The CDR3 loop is CSADRTSYNEQYF. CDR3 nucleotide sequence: TGCAGCGCCGACAGGACTTCCTACAATGAGCAGTACTTC.

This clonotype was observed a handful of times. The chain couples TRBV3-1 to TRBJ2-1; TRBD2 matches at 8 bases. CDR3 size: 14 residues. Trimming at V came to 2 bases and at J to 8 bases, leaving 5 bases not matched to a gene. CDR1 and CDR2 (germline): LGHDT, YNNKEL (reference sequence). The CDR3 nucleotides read TGTGCCAGCAGCCAAAGGACTAGCCTCGATGAGCAGTTCTTC. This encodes CASSQRTSLDEQFF.

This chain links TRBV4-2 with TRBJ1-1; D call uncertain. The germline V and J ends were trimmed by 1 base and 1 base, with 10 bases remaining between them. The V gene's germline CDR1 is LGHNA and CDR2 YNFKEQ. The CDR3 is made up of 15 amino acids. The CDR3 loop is CASSQGRSPNTEAFF. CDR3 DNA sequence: TGTGCCAGCAGCCAAGGTCGCTCGCCGAACACTGAAGCTTTCTTT.

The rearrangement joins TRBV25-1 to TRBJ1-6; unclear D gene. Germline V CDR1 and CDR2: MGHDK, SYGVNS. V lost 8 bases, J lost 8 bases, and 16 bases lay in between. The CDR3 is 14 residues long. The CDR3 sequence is CASGERRYDSPLHF. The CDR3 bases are TGTGCCAGCGGAGAGAGGAGATATGATTCACCCCTCCACTTT.

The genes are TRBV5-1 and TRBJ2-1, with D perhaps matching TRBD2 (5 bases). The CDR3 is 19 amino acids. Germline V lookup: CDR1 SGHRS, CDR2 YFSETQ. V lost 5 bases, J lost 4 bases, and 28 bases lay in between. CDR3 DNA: TGCGCCAGCAGTGGCAGAGCGTCGGTGCTAGCATTGGGGTACAATGAGCAGTTCTTC. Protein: CASSGRASVLALGYNEQFF.

CDR3 DNA: TGCGCCAGCAGCCAAGATAGCGGGGGAATATACAATGAGCAGTACTTC. Its protein product is CASSQDSGGIYNEQYF. The chain recombines TRBV4-1 with TRBJ2-7; TRBD2 aligns across 9 bases. In germline, CDR1 is MGHRA, CDR2 YSYEKL. With 0 bases clipped from V and 7 bases from J, the junction kept 10 bases outside the gene matches. This CDR3 has 16 residues.

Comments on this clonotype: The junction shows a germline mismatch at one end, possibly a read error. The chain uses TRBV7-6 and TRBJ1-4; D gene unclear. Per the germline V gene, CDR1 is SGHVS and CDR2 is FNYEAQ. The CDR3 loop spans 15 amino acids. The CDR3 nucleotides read TGTGCCAGCAGCCGAAATTCCGGATCGAATGAAAAACCGTTTTTT. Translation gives CASSRNSGSNEKPFF.